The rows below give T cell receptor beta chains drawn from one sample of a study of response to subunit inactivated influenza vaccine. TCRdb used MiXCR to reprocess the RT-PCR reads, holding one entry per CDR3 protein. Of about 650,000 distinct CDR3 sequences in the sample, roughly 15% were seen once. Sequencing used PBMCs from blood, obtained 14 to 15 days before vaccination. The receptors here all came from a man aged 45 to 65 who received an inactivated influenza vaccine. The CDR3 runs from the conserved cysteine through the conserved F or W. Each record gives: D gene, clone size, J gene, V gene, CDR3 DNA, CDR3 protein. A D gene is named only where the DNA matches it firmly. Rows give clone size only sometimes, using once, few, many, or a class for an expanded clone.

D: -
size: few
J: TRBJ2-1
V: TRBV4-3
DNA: TGCGCCAGCAGCCAAGAAGGCAGGGGACGGTATGAGCAGTTCTTC
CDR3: CASSQEGRGRYEQFF

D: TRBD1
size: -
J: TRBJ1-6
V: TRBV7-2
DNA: TGTGCCAGCAGCTTCCGGGACAGGGGGCCACCCCTCCACTTT
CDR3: CASSFRDRGPPLHF

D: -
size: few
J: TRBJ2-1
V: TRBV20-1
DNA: TGCAGTGCTAGAGCCCAGGGATTCCCCTCCTACAATGAGCAGTTCTTC
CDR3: CSARAQGFPSYNEQFF

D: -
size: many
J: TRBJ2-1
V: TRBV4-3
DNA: TGCGCCAGCAGCCCCTGGCGGGCCTTTGTCGATGAGCAGTTCTTC
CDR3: CASSPWRAFVDEQFF

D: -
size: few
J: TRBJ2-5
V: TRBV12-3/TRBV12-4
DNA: TGTGCCAGCAGTTTCAAGCGGTTACAAGAGACCCAGTACTTC
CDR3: CASSFKRLQETQYF

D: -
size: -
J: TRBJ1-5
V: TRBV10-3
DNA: TGTGCCATCAGTGAGTCGAATCCAGGGCTTGGAGCTTTTAGCAATCAGCCCCAGCATTTT
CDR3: CAISESNPGLGAFSNQPQHF

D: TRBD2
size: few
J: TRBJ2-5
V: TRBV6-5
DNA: TGTGCCAGCAGTTACTCGGTTCTAGGTCGGGGGGGGATACAAGAGACCCAGTACTTC
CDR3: CASSYSVLGRGGIQETQYF

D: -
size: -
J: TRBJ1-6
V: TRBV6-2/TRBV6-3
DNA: TGTGCCAGCAGTTACTCCCCAGGGGTGAAGGAATCACCCCTCCACTTT
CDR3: CASSYSPGVKESPLHF

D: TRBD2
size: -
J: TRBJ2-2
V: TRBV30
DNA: TGTGCCTGGAGGGCGGGAGATTTTACCGGGGAGCTGTTTTTT
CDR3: CAWRAGDFTGELFF

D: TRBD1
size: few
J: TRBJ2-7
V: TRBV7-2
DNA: TGTGCCAGCAGCATCACAGGGGGCAACTACGAGCAGTACTTC
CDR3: CASSITGGNYEQYF

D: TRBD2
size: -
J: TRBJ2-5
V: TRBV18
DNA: TGTGCCAGCTCACCACCTGGCACTAGCGGGAGTTATGAGACCCAGTACTTC
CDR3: CASSPPGTSGSYETQYF

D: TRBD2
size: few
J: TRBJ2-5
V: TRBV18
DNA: TGTGCCAGCTCACCATCCTATGGTAGCGGGAGTTTGGAGACCCAGTACTTC
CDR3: CASSPSYGSGSLETQYF

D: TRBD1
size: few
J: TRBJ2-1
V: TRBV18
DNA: TGTGCCAGCTCACTAATGACAGGGGATTTTATTGAGCAGTTCTTC
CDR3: CASSLMTGDFIEQFF

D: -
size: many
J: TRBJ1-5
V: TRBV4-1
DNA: TGCGCCAGCAGCCAAAATGAGTACTACAATCAGCCCCAGCATTTT
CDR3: CASSQNEYYNQPQHF

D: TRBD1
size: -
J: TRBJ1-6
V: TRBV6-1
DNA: TGTGCCAGCACGGGACAGGGGCCCCGTTCACCCCTCCACTTT
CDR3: CASTGQGPRSPLHF

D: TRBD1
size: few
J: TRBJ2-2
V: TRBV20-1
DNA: TGCAGTGCTCCCCGACAGGGAAGTACCGGGGAGCTGTTTTTT
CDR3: CSAPRQGSTGELFF

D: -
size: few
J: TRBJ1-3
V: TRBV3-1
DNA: TGTGCCAGCAGCCAAGAGATGTCCTCTGGAAACACCATATATTTT
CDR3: CASSQEMSSGNTIYF

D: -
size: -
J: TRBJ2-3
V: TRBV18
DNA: TGTGCCAGCTCACCACGCTCGGCAGGGACAGATACGCAGTATTTT
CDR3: CASSPRSAGTDTQYF

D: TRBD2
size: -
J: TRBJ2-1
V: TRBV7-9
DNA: TGTGCCAGCAGACCAATTCTAGCGGGGAGCTACAATGAGCAGTTCTTC
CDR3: CASRPILAGSYNEQFF

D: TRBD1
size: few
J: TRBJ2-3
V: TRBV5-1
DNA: TGCGCCAGCAGACAAAGGACAGGGGCTGCAGATACGCAGTATTTT
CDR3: CASRQRTGAADTQYF

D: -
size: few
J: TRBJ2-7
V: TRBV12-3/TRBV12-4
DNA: TGTGCCAGCAGTCTGGGACGGAGGGTGCCCTACGAGCAGTACTTC
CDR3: CASSLGRRVPYEQYF

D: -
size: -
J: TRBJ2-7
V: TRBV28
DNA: TGTGCCAGCAGTTGGGGACTTGTTTACGAGCAGTACTTC
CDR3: CASSWGLVYEQYF

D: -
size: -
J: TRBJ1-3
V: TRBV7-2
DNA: TGTGCCAGCAGCTTAAACCCAAGAAACACCATATATTTT
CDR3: CASSLNPRNTIYF

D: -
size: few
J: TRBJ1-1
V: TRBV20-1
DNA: TGCAGTGCTAGAGGTAGTCTGAACACTGAAGCTTTCTTT
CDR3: CSARGSLNTEAFF

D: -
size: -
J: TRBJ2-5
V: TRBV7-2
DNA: TGTGCCAGCAGCCGACAGTCCGAGGAGACCCAGTACTTC
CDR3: CASSRQSEETQYF

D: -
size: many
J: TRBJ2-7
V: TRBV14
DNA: TGTGCCAGCAGCCAAGGAGGGGGCTCCTACGAGCAGTACTTC
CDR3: CASSQGGGSYEQYF

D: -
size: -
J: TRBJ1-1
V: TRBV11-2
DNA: TGTACCAGCAGCCGGTTGCCGTACACTGAAGCTTTCTTT
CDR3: CTSSRLPYTEAFF

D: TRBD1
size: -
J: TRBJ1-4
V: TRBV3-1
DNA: TGTGCCAGCAGCCAACGGACAGGGGTTGAAAAACTGTTTTTT
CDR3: CASSQRTGVEKLFF

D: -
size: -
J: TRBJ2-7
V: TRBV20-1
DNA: TGCAGTGCTAAACTGCCGAGGGGCTCCTACGAGCAGTACTTC
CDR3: CSAKLPRGSYEQYF

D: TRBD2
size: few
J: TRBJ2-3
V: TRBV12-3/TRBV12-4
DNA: TGTGCCAGCAGTCGGACTAGCGGGGACCCGCTGAATACGCAGTATTTT
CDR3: CASSRTSGDPLNTQYF

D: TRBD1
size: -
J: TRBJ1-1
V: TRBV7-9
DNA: TGTGCCAGCAGCTCTTCAGGGGGACTCACTGAAGCTTTCTTT
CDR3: CASSSSGGLTEAFF

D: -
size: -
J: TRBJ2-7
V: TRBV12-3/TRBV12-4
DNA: TGTGCCAGCAGTTTATTCCAGGGCCACGAGCAGTACTTC
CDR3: CASSLFQGHEQYF